Below, 5 T cell receptor beta chains from the same sample are listed, as sequenced in a study of CD8 T cells in Susac syndrome. It was with random hexamers that about 0.45 to 1 ug RNA was reverse transcribed. TCRdb recomputed calls from the immunoSEQ multiplex PCR reads with MiXCR, one row per CDR3 protein. Among roughly 200,000 distinct CDR3 sequences listed, more than 90% were seen once. Sequences were obtained from CD4+ T cells from PBMCs. Every receptor here comes from a human donor with multiple sclerosis.

The chain is built from TRBV7-9 and TRBJ2-7; D gene ambiguous. The V gene lost 4 bases and the J gene lost 0 bases, with 7 bases spanning the gap. This CDR3 spans 13 amino acids. CDR1 is SEHNR and CDR2 is FQNEAQ in the germline V gene (reference sequence). In DNA form, the CDR3 reads TGTGCCAGCAGCTACCCAAGCTCCTACGAGCAGTACTTC. It translates to CASSYPSSYEQYF.

The rearrangement links TRBV30 to TRBJ1-1; D is uncertain. The CDR3 totals 13 residues. V was pared by 4 bases and J by 1 base, with 10 bases between. Germline CDR1 and CDR2: GTSNPN and SVGIG (reference sequence). CDR3: CAWTREANTEAFF. The DNA of the CDR3 is TGTGCCTGGACACGGGAGGCGAACACTGAAGCTTTCTTT.

The gene calls are TRBV3-1 and TRBJ2-1; D possibly matches TRBD1 or TRBD2 (5 bases each). The V end was cut by 1 base, the J end by 6 bases, with 13 bases between. Germline V CDR1 and CDR2: LGHDT, YNNKEL (reference sequence). The CDR3 sequence is 15 residues long. The CDR3 loop reads CASSQVGTRGNEQFF. The CDR3 DNA sequence: TGTGCCAGCAGCCAAGTGGGGACCCGGGGCAATGAGCAGTTCTTC.

The chain recombines TRBV5-4 with TRBJ2-3, with a weak D call TRBD1 (6 bases). Germline V gene sequence: CDR1 SGHNT, CDR2 YYREEE (reference sequence). The V end was cut by 1 base, the J end by 4 bases, with 10 bases between. This CDR3 comprises 14 residues. The CDR3 sequence is CASSLKQGADTQYF. CDR3 coding DNA: TGTGCCAGCAGCTTGAAACAGGGTGCAGATACGCAGTATTTT.

The chain couples TRBV7-9 to TRBJ2-6, with D unresolved. This CDR3 comprises 12 residues. Trimming removed 1 base at V and 16 bases at J, with 11 bases between. Germline loops: CDR1 SEHNR, CDR2 FQNEAQ (reference sequence). The CDR3 nucleotides read TGTGCCAGCAGCTTAGAGGCTGGTGCTCTGACTTTC. Encoded protein: CASSLEAGALTF.